Shown below are 10 T cell receptor beta chains from a single sample sequenced in a study of T cells in Graves' hyperthyroidism and ophthalmopathy. TCR beta CDR3 regions were amplified from RNA transcripts. HTBI primers were the set used in a first-round RT-PCR of the TCR CDR3. TCRdb ran MiXCR on the multiplex PCR reads and lists one entry per CDR3 protein. The sample lists 500,000 to 650,000 distinct CDR3 sequences, more than 14% occurring once. What was sequenced was blood. Every receptor here comes from a woman in her 50s with Graves' ophthalmopathy.

This clonotype was picked up a small number of times. A much larger clone is a single base away; this may be a read error. The chain combines TRBV11-3 with TRBJ2-5, with 9 bases matching TRBD1. Germline V gives CDR1 SGHNT, CDR2 YENEEA. This CDR3 comprises 16 residues. The CDR3 spells CAGSLAHRGLGETQYF. In DNA form, the CDR3 reads TGTGCCGGCAGCTTGGCCCACAGGGGGCTTGGAGAGACCCAGTACTTC.

In regard to this clonotype: A junction boundary mismatches the germline segment, possibly from a read error. The rearrangement links TRBV20-1 to TRBJ1-3; D remains ambiguous. The CDR3 covers 15 residues. Germline lookup yields CDR1 DFQATT and CDR2 SNEGSKA (reference sequence). CDR3 nucleotide sequence: TGCAGTGCTAGAGACCTGCTCGGCTCTGGAAGCACCATATATTTT. Its protein is CSARDLLGSGSTIYF.

This clonotype was picked up a small number of times. The chain couples TRBV7-6 to TRBJ1-3; D gene unclear. CDR1 SGHVS and CDR2 FNYEAQ come from the germline V gene. V was cut by 3 bases and J by 0 bases, with 12 bases left in between. The CDR3 spans 16 residues. The CDR3 region has the DNA TGTGCCAGCAGCTTGCTCGGTCTGGCCTCTGGAAACACCATATATTTT. As protein: CASSLLGLASGNTIYF.

At least ten counts were recorded for this clonotype. The gene calls are TRBV9 and TRBJ2-1, with D perhaps TRBD2 (6 bases). Germline V lookup: CDR1 SGDLS, CDR2 YYNGEE. V lost 0 bases, J lost 7 bases, and 11 bases lay in between. There are 14 residues in the CDR3. The CDR3: CASSVGLVPNEQFF. The CDR3 coding sequence is TGTGCCAGCAGCGTAGGACTAGTTCCTAATGAGCAGTTCTTC.

With respect to this clonotype: A much more abundant neighbour one base away suggests this may be a read error. Without the conserved terminal phenylalanine or tryptophan, this CDR3 likely stems from a read error. V is TRBV4-2 and J is TRBJ1-1; no clear D. V lost 2 bases, J lost 3 bases, and 10 bases lay in between. Looked up from germline, CDR1 is LGHNA and CDR2 is YNFKEQ. The length of the CDR3 is 14 residues. As DNA, the CDR3 is TGTGCCAGCAGCCAAACGTCTGGGGACACTGAAGCTTTCTCT. As protein: CASSQTSGDTEAFS.

This chain connects TRBV5-6 to TRBJ1-5, with 8 bases lining up with TRBD1. V dropped 3 bases and J dropped 4; count of bases not matched to a gene: 6. Per germline, CDR1 SGHDT and CDR2 YYEEEE. The CDR3 runs to 15 residues. CDR3 loop: CASSSLDRGNQPQHF. The CDR3, as DNA: TGTGCCAGCAGCTCACTTGACAGGGGAAATCAGCCCCAGCATTTT.

The table lists this clonotype with many counts. The chain combines TRBV7-9 with TRBJ2-1; 13 nucleotides match TRBD2. Germline V CDR1 and CDR2: SEHNR, FQNEAQ (reference sequence). Unmatched junction bases numbered 13, after V lost 4 bases and J lost 7 bases. CDR3 length: 18 amino acids. This CDR3 is CASSYHSVLAGGGNEQFF. In DNA form, the CDR3 reads TGTGCCAGCAGCTATCATTCCGTACTAGCGGGAGGGGGAAATGAGCAGTTCTTC.

This clonotype appeared many times. The chain recombines TRBV27 with TRBJ2-1, with 12 bases lining up with TRBD2. V shed 5 bases and J 1 base; nucleotides not matched to a gene: 9. Per germline, CDR1 MNHEY and CDR2 SMNVEV (reference sequence). The CDR3 consists of 18 residues. This CDR3 reads CASSPGTSGLLSYNEQFF. The CDR3 DNA sequence: TGTGCCAGCAGTCCCGGGACTAGCGGGCTCTTGTCCTACAATGAGCAGTTCTTC.

The chain joins TRBV6-5 to TRBJ1-1; D may be TRBD1 (6 bases). V was pared by 4 bases and J by 1 base, with 19 bases between. Germline V CDR1 and CDR2: MNHEY, SVGAGI. This CDR3 is 17 amino acids long. Here the CDR3 reads CASSFGGPPQGNTEAFF. As DNA, the CDR3 is TGTGCCAGCAGTTTCGGAGGTCCCCCACAGGGGAACACTGAAGCTTTCTTT.

In its sample, this clonotype was seen a few times. The gene calls are TRBV12-5 and TRBJ2-2; D gene uncertain. CDR3 length equals 13 residues. Germline V gene data show CDR1 as LGHNT and CDR2 as FRNRAP. Deletions cut 7 bases from V and 4 bases from J, with 10 bases between. CDR3 loop: CASAPGGTGELFF. CDR3 bases: TGTGCTAGTGCCCCGGGTGGCACCGGGGAGCTGTTTTTT.